The subject of this entry is one T cell receptor (beta chain). Assay used: immunoSEQ multiplex PCR; TCRdb lists only in-frame clones, some missing. The sample has 75,000 to 95,000 clones; 75% to 95% are singletons. V was pared by 7 bases and J by 5 bases, with 12 bases between. The CDR3 loop spans 13 amino acids. Germline-derived CDR1 and CDR2 are MNHNS and SASEGT. This entry comes from a study of technical replicates of blood from a handful of donors. The sequencing sample was made of T cells isolated from PBMCs. The chain uses TRBV6-1 and TRBJ1-5; D gene uncertain. This clonotype was sampled from a human donor in good health. This CDR3 reads CASTLLGDQPQHF. In nucleotides, the CDR3 is TGTGCCAGCACCCTCTTGGGCGATCAGCCCCAGCATTTT.